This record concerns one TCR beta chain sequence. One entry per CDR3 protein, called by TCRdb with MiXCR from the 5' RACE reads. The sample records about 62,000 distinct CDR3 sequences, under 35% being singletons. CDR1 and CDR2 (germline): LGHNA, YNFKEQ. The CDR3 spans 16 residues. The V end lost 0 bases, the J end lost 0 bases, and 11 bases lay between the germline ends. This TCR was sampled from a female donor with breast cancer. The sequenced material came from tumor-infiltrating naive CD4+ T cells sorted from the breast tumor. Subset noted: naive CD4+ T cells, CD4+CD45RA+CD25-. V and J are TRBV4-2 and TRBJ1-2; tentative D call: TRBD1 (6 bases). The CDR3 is CASSQDLRTANYGYTF. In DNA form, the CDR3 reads TGTGCCAGCAGCCAAGATCTCAGGACAGCTAACTATGGCTACACCTTC.